These 5 T cell receptor beta chains came from one sample sequenced in a study of siplizumab effects on memory and regulatory T cells. Data came from immunoSEQ multiplex PCR; TCRdb stores just in-frame clones and leaves some out. Of tens of thousands of clones listed, about 90% were seen once; the top ten hold less than 0.3%. Sequenced sample: naive CD4+ T cells sorted from blood. These receptors were collected from a human donor in good health.

This chain connects TRBV29-1 to TRBJ1-5; no clear D. Germline V gene data show CDR1 as SQVTM and CDR2 as ANQGSEA. The germline V and J ends were trimmed by 4 bases and 4 bases, with 14 bases remaining between them. This CDR3 is 14 amino acids long. CDR3 DNA sequence: TGCAGCGTTGCGAGAGACGGACTTAATCAGCCCCAGCATTTT. It is translated as CSVARDGLNQPQHF.

This clone turned up a few times. The CDR3 region is CASSISAAEQYF. The CDR3 DNA reads TGTGCCAGTAGTATAAGCGCGGCCGAGCAGTACTTC. The chain is built from TRBV19 and TRBJ2-7; D ambiguous. Germline CDR1 and CDR2: LNHDA and SQIVND (reference sequence). The ends were cut back, 2 bases at V and 6 bases at J, with 8 bases in the middle. The CDR3 contains 12 residues.

The chain is built from TRBV2 and TRBJ2-2; D is possibly TRBD2 (6 bases). The CDR3 is made up of 15 amino acids. Germline CDR1 SNHLY, CDR2 FYNNEI. V dropped 5 bases and J dropped 4 bases, with 14 bases sitting between them. As DNA, the CDR3 is TGTGCCAGCAGTCCCGCGGGGCAAGTCACCGGGGAGCTGTTTTTT. Its protein product is CASSPAGQVTGELFF.

The chain recombines TRBV20-1 with TRBJ2-1; D remains unclear. The CDR3 is 11 amino acids. Germline V gene data show CDR1 as DFQATT and CDR2 as SNEGSKA (reference sequence). V dropped 5 bases and J dropped 4 bases, with 6 bases sitting between them. The CDR3 DNA follows: TGCAGTGCTCCTATATACAATGAGCAGTTCTTC. It specifies CSAPIYNEQFF.

The chain combines TRBV2 with TRBJ1-2; tentatively, D is TRBD1 (5 bases). V lost 6 bases and J 2 bases, leaving 10 bases between the germline ends. This CDR3 contains 13 residues. Germline lookup yields CDR1 SNHLY and CDR2 FYNNEI. For the CDR3, the DNA is TGTGCCAGCAGGGGTGGGGCAAACTATGGCTACACCTTC. This codes for CASRGGANYGYTF.